This TCR beta chain was sequenced for a study of blood T cell repertoires in COVID-19. Study context: The United States, Italy and Spain were the sources of the acute and convalescent COVID-19 samples.

This CDR3 is 16 amino acids long. Trimming at V came to 5 bases and at J to 5 bases, leaving 9 bases not matched to a gene. In germline, CDR1 is SGHTA, CDR2 FQGTGA. The data were produced by immunoSEQ multiplex PCR, yet TCRdb's version contains in-frame clones alone and is incomplete. The table lists about 200,000 clones, approximately 87% of them singletons, with over 2% in the top ten. The genes are TRBV7-3 and TRBJ2-1, with TRBD2 matching 10 bases. This TCR came from a woman aged 50 to 65 with acute or convalescent COVID-19. Sequencing was done on a sample of peripheral blood. CDR3 amino acids: CASSLFSGGNDNEQFF. The CDR3 DNA follows: TGTGCCAGCAGCCTCTTTAGCGGGGGGAACGACAATGAGCAGTTCTTC. Based on the CDR3 plus reference TRBV7-3 and TRBJ2-1, the full variable domain is GAGVSQTPSNKVTEKGKYVELRCDPISGHTALYWYRQSLGQGPEFLIYFQGTGAADDSGLPNDRFFAVRPEGSVSTLKIQRTERGDSAVYLCASSLFSGGNDNEQFFGPGTRLTVL.